The 26 T cell receptor beta chains reported below all come from one sample, sequenced in a study of cytomegalovirus exposure and HLA in healthy donors. 13 Jbeta primers and 60 Vbeta primers were used for the PCR. Produced via immunoSEQ multiplex PCR; TCRdb's table is partial and in-frame only. The table lists about 110,000 clones, about four fifths of them singletons. Sequencing input: PBMCs. The origin of the receptors is a woman aged 18-35 years in good health and CMV-seronegative.

This chain connects TRBV7-9 to TRBJ1-3, with unresolved D. Germline loops: CDR1 SEHNR, CDR2 FQNEAQ (reference sequence). The V end lost 0 bases, the J end lost 0 bases, and 6 bases lay between the germline ends. This CDR3 is built from 15 residues. The CDR3 protein is CASSLAPSSGNTIYF. The DNA of the CDR3 is TGTGCCAGCAGCTTAGCCCCGAGCTCTGGAAACACCATATATTTT.

This clone has just a few counts. The chain couples TRBV5-1 to TRBJ2-5; D possibly corresponds to TRBD1 (6 bases). Germline V CDR1 and CDR2: SGHRS, YFSETQ. The ends were cut back, 4 bases at V and 5 bases at J, with 18 bases in the middle. The CDR3 runs to 15 residues. CDR3 residues: CASSMHTGRQETQYF. The DNA for the CDR3 is TGCGCCAGCAGCATGCACACAGGGCGGCAGGAGACCCAGTACTTC.

This chain joins TRBV2 and TRBJ1-4; the match to TRBD1 covers 11 bases. The CDR3 runs to 15 residues. V lost 5 bases and J lost 7; bases outside the gene matches: 6. From germline, CDR1 is SNHLY and CDR2 FYNNEI. The CDR3 DNA is TGTGCCAGCAGTCCCCGGGACAGGGGGGGTGAAAAACTGTTTTTT. Translated, it gives CASSPRDRGGEKLFF.

This clone was observed a few times. This chain joins TRBV25-1 and TRBJ1-5; D may be TRBD1 (6 bases). Per germline, CDR1 MGHDK and CDR2 SYGVNS. This CDR3 spans 14 amino acids. Trimming left V 2 bases short and J 3 bases short, with 8 bases between. The CDR3 is CASSETGNNQPQHF. For the CDR3, the DNA is TGTGCCAGCAGTGAAACAGGGAACAATCAGCCCCAGCATTTT. The full variable domain, completed using reference TRBV25-1 and TRBJ1-5, is EADIYQTPRYLVIGTGKKITLECSQTMGHDKMYWYQQDPGMELHLIHYSYGVNSTEKGDLSSESTVSRIRTEHFPLTLESARPSHTSQYLCASSETGNNQPQHFGDGTRLSIL.

The chain couples TRBV19 to TRBJ2-7; no clear D gene. This CDR3 spans 15 amino acids. V dropped 1 base and J dropped 3 bases, with 13 bases sitting between them. In germline, CDR1 is LNHDA, CDR2 SQIVND (reference sequence). The chain's CDR3 is CASSIGPGWSYEQYF. The CDR3 DNA reads TGTGCCAGTAGTATAGGCCCGGGTTGGAGCTACGAGCAGTACTTC.

This clone was seen a few times. This sequence joins TRBV2 and TRBJ1-1; TRBD1 matches at 9 bases. The CDR3 contains 14 residues. Germline CDR1 and CDR2: SNHLY and FYNNEI. V trimming: 9 bases; J trimming: 5 bases; junction bases outside the gene matches: 10. CDR3 nucleotide sequence: TGTGCCAGGACAGGGGGGTCTCGTCGGACTGAAGCTTTCTTT. Translating it yields CARTGGSRRTEAFF.

This chain connects TRBV7-2 to TRBJ2-5; no reliable D call. CDR3 length: 12 residues. Between the trimmed V and J ends, which lost 2 bases and 5 bases, there was a span of 6 bases. Germline CDR1 is SGHTA and CDR2 is FQGNSA. The CDR3 nucleotides are TGTGCCAGCAGCTTAATACGGGAGACCCAGTACTTC. Translation: CASSLIRETQYF.

The CDR3: CASNAGGETQYF. DNA for the CDR3: TGTGCCAGCAACGCAGGCGGGGAGACCCAGTACTTC. The chain uses TRBV11-3 and TRBJ2-5; D is perhaps TRBD2 (5 bases). The CDR3 is 12 amino acids. Germline V gene data show CDR1 as SGHNT and CDR2 as YENEEA. Trimming left V 7 bases short and J 5 bases short, with 11 bases between.

V is TRBV30 and J is TRBJ2-7; tentative D call: TRBD1 (5 bases). Germline CDR1 is GTSNPN and CDR2 is SVGIG (reference sequence). The CDR3 runs 13 residues. V lost 2 bases, J lost 6 bases, and 14 bases lay in between. The CDR3 loop reads CAWSSGRAGEQYV. Written as DNA, the CDR3 is TGTGCCTGGAGTAGTGGCAGGGCTGGCGAGCAGTACGTC.

The chain links TRBV7-2 to TRBJ1-1; D is undetermined. The CDR3 totals 12 residues. CDR1 is SGHTA, CDR2 FQGNSA, per germline. V lost 3 bases, J lost 4 bases, and 6 bases lay in between. The CDR3, as DNA: TGTGCCAGCAGCTTTCCCAGCACTGAAGCTTTCTTT. Translation: CASSFPSTEAFF.

In its sample, this clone ranks as medium-sized. Other DNA sequences of this sample code for an identical CDR3. V and J are TRBV6-1 and TRBJ2-5; 12 bases align to TRBD2. Germline lookup yields CDR1 MNHNS and CDR2 SASEGT. This CDR3 region has 15 residues. V was pared by 2 bases and J by 2 bases, with 0 bases of the junction left unmatched. For the CDR3, the DNA is TGTGCCAGCAGTGAACTAGCGGGGGGGCAAGAGACCCAGTACTTC. This gives the protein CASSELAGGQETQYF.

V gene TRBV2 combines with J gene TRBJ2-3; D possibly corresponds to TRBD2 (6 bases). V was clipped by 7 bases and J by 0 bases, with 11 bases between them. The CDR3 runs to 14 residues. CDR1 is SNHLY and CDR2 is FYNNEI in the germline V gene. The CDR3 region has the DNA TGTGCCAGCATGATCGGGACTAGCACAGATACGCAGTATTTT. Amino acids: CASMIGTSTDTQYF. The full variable domain, in which reference TRBV2 and TRBJ2-3 provide the parts outside the CDR3, is EPEVTQTPSHQVTQMGQEVILRCVPISNHLYFYWYRQILGQKVEFLVSFYNNEISEKSEIFDDQFSVERPDGSNFTLKIRSTKLEDSAMYFCASMIGTSTDTQYFGPGTRLTVL.

The chain joins TRBV10-1 to TRBJ1-5; no definite D call. Trimming took off 8 bases at V and 2 bases at J, with 10 bases between the two ends. CDR3 size: 13 residues. Looked up from germline, CDR1 is WNHNN and CDR2 is SYGVQD (reference sequence). CDR3 sequence reads: CASAEDRNQPQHF. DNA for the CDR3: TGCGCCAGCGCTGAGGATCGCAATCAGCCCCAGCATTTT.

This clone was picked up a small number of times. The V and J genes are TRBV5-1 and TRBJ2-2; TRBD2 aligns across 7 bases. The V gene's germline CDR1 is SGHRS and CDR2 YFSETQ. The CDR3 has 16 amino acids. V shed 0 bases, J shed 5 bases, and the junction held 7 bases outside the gene matches. The CDR3 spells CASSLVAGEGTGELFF. The CDR3 nucleotides read TGCGCCAGCAGCTTGGTGGCGGGAGAGGGAACCGGGGAGCTGTTTTTT.

The genes are TRBV30 and TRBJ1-1, with TRBD1 matching 7 bases. V gave up 3 bases and J gave up 3 bases; unmatched junction bases: 4. The CDR3 covers 13 residues. The germline CDR1 and CDR2 sequences are GTSNPN and SVGIG (reference sequence). This chain's CDR3 is CAWRGTVYTEAFF. The CDR3 DNA follows: TGTGCCTGGAGGGGGACAGTGTACACTGAAGCTTTCTTT.

This clone was recorded once. This sequence joins TRBV7-2 and TRBJ2-5; D remains ambiguous. The CDR3 extends over 13 amino acids. From germline, CDR1 is SGHTA and CDR2 FQGNSA. The V end lost 11 bases, the J end lost 0 bases, and 13 bases lay between the germline ends. The CDR3: CASRGVDQETQYF. CDR3 DNA sequence: TGTGCCTCCCGCGGAGTAGACCAAGAGACCCAGTACTTC. The whole variable domain, remainder taken from reference TRBV7-2 and TRBJ2-5, is GAGVSQSPSNKVTEKGKDVELRCDPISGHTALYWYRQSLGQGLEFLIYFQGNSAPDKSGLPSDRFSAERTGGSVSTLTIQRTQQEDSAVYLCASRGVDQETQYFGPGTRLLVL.

The rearrangement joins TRBV6-5 to TRBJ1-2; 7 bases map to TRBD1. The CDR3 has 16 amino acids. With 4 bases clipped from V and 5 bases from J, the junction kept 13 bases outside the gene matches. Germline-derived CDR1 and CDR2 are MNHEY and SVGAGI. In DNA form, the CDR3 reads TGTGCCAGCAGTTCTACCACGCAGGCAGGGGGTTATGGCTACACCTTC. Protein: CASSSTTQAGGYGYTF.

J is TRBJ2-3 and V is TRBV5-1, with 9 positions matching TRBD2. Germline V gene sequence: CDR1 SGHRS, CDR2 YFSETQ. V lost 7 bases, J lost 6 bases, and 9 bases stayed unmatched. This CDR3 is built from 14 residues. The CDR3 sequence is CASGPGLASDTQYF. In nucleotides, the CDR3 is TGCGCCAGCGGTCCGGGACTAGCAAGTGATACGCAGTATTTT.

DNA for the CDR3: TGTGCCAGCAGTCTACCGGGACAGGGTTATGGCTACACCTTC. Translated, it gives CASSLPGQGYGYTF. V gene TRBV6-6 combines with J gene TRBJ1-2; 9 bases are a match to TRBD1. With 5 bases clipped from V and 5 bases from J, the junction kept 6 bases outside the gene matches. The germline V gene encodes CDR1 MNHNY and CDR2 SVGAGI (reference sequence). CDR3 length: 14 residues.

This clone was counted only a few times. The rearrangement uses TRBV5-6 and TRBJ2-3; 8 bases map to TRBD2. The J segment lost 1 base and the V segment lost 2 bases, leaving 9 bases of the junction unmatched. CDR3 length: 17 residues. Germline values: CDR1 SGHDT, CDR2 YYEEEE. This CDR3 is CASSFPHIAGRTDTQYF. The CDR3 DNA follows: TGTGCCAGCAGCTTCCCGCACATAGCGGGACGCACAGATACGCAGTATTTT.

The chain recombines TRBV9 with TRBJ2-6; TRBD1 might be the D (5 bases). The CDR3 loop spans 17 amino acids. The germline V gene encodes CDR1 SGDLS and CDR2 YYNGEE. Trimming stripped 4 bases from V and 0 bases from J, with 14 bases between. The DNA of the CDR3 is TGTGCCAGCAGCCCCCAGGGTAGTCGCTCTGGGGCCAACGTCCTGACTTTC. It is translated as CASSPQGSRSGANVLTF.

This chain uses TRBV27 with TRBJ1-1; maybe TRBD1 (5 bases). There are 13 residues in the CDR3. Between the trimmed V and J ends, which lost 5 bases and 0 bases, there was a span of 7 bases. The germline CDR1 and CDR2 sequences are MNHEY and SMNVEV (reference sequence). CDR3 sequence reads: CASSGQMNTEAFF. DNA of the CDR3: TGTGCCAGCAGTGGACAAATGAACACTGAAGCTTTCTTT.

This chain links TRBV11-2 with TRBJ2-7, with 11 nucleotides matching TRBD1. CDR3 length equals 17 residues. The germline gives CDR1 SGHAT, CDR2 FQNNGV. Unmatched junction bases numbered 15, after V lost 5 bases and J lost 6 bases. This CDR3 is CASSLNARTGGLSEQYF. CDR3 nucleotide sequence: TGTGCCAGCAGCCTCAATGCAAGGACAGGGGGCCTCTCCGAGCAGTACTTC.

V usage is TRBV4-3 and J usage is TRBJ2-2; D gene unclear. V was shortened by 1 base and J by 7 bases, with 10 bases between the two germline ends. Germline V gene data show CDR1 as LGHNA and CDR2 as YSLEER. This CDR3 region has 14 residues. CDR3 sequence: CASSQGWSGGELFF. CDR3 DNA sequence: TGCGCCAGCAGCCAAGGGTGGAGTGGCGGGGAGCTGTTTTTT.

The chain carries TRBV28 and TRBJ2-3; no clear D. The CDR3 length is 14 residues. Looked up from germline, CDR1 is MDHEN and CDR2 is SYDVKM. Trimming shortened V by 2 bases and J by 2 bases, and 8 bases separated the two germline ends. The CDR3 here is CASSLRRPTDTQYF. The CDR3 DNA reads as TGTGCCAGCAGTTTAAGGCGGCCCACAGATACGCAGTATTTT.

J is TRBJ2-1 and V is TRBV4-3; D is undetermined. Germline CDR1 is LGHNA and CDR2 is YSLEER. The CDR3 length is 14 residues. The V gene lost 0 bases and the J gene lost 4 bases, with 7 bases spanning the gap. The DNA of the CDR3 is TGCGCCAGCAGCCAAGATAAAGCATACAATGAGCAGTTCTTC. Translating gives CASSQDKAYNEQFF.